This T cell receptor beta chain was sequenced during a study of T cell repertoires in cytomegalovirus infection. General observations from the study: Pooled public TCR beta family frequency picked out CMV carriers with the relevant HLA.

TCRdb passed the reads through MiXCR, listing each CDR3 protein once. The data contain about 770,000 distinct CDR3 sequences, around 29% of them seen just once; the ten biggest clones take up about 12%. Details on this clonotype: Its specificity is not known.

The sequencing used cultured CD8+ T cells from PBMCs, collected from culture after CMV antigen stimulation. This receptor was identified in a human donor in good health (CMV status not recorded). Some clones in this sample may be carry-over from other donors' samples.

The CDR3 nucleotides are TGTGCCAGCAGCGCCGTGAGTACCGGGGAGCTGTTTTTT. Protein: CASSAVSTGELFF. The chain couples TRBV9 to TRBJ2-2; D not certain. Germline CDR1 SGDLS, CDR2 YYNGEE. V was clipped by 3 bases and J by 5 bases, with 8 bases between them. The CDR3 is made up of 13 amino acids.